The 17 T cell receptor beta chains given below trace back to one sample, sequenced in a study of human versus mouse CDR3 diversity and MHC coevolution. Some clones are missing from TCRdb's copy, which holds only in-frame ones; the method was immunoSEQ multiplex PCR. The profile shows around 59,000 clones, about 94% of them singletons. Sequencing was performed on naive CD4+ T cells from blood. As to subset: CD45RO-negative CD62L-positive naive CD4 T cells. The source is a person in their sixties in good health.

The gene calls are TRBV6-5 and TRBJ2-5; 7 nucleotides match TRBD2. V was clipped by 6 bases and J by 5 bases; unmatched bases: 6. The CDR3 is 13 amino acids. CDR1 and CDR2 (germline): MNHEY, SVGAGI. The CDR3 region has the DNA TGTGCCAGCAGAAAAGAGGGAGGGGAGACCCAGTACTTC. Protein: CASRKEGGETQYF.

The chain is built from TRBV18 and TRBJ2-4, with D perhaps matching TRBD1 (6 bases). The CDR3 has 15 residues. Trimming removed 3 bases at V and 8 bases at J, with 17 bases between. Germline values: CDR1 KGHSH, CDR2 LQKENI. The CDR3 sequence is CASSPPTGNVDIQYF. The DNA of the CDR3 is TGTGCCAGCTCACCTCCCACAGGGAACGTGGACATTCAGTACTTC.

V usage is TRBV6-6 and J usage is TRBJ1-3, with TRBD1 matching 9 bases. The CDR3 is 15 amino acids. Germline trimming cut 11 bases from V and 5 bases from J; bases unmatched to any gene: 13. Germline CDR1 reads MNHNY; CDR2 reads SVGAGI (reference sequence). The CDR3 loop is CAPKGAGQGRNTIYF. For the CDR3, the DNA is TGTGCCCCCAAGGGGGCGGGACAGGGTCGAAACACCATATATTTT.

The gene calls are TRBV7-2 and TRBJ2-1, with 12 bases aligning to TRBD2. The V and J ends lost 7 bases and 8 bases, in that order; junction bases with no gene match: 9. Germline lookup yields CDR1 SGHTA and CDR2 FQGNSA. This CDR3 is 15 amino acids long. The CDR3 nucleotides read TGTGCCAGCACCCAACTAGCGGGAGGATCCGATGAGCAGTTCTTC. Its protein product is CASTQLAGGSDEQFF.

J is TRBJ2-7 and V is TRBV28, with TRBD2 matching over 9 bases. The V and J ends lost 4 bases and 1 base, in that order; junction bases with no gene match: 8. Germline assignment: CDR1 MDHEN and CDR2 SYDVKM. The CDR3 sequence is 16 residues long. The CDR3: CASSYPSGTASYEQYF. CDR3 nucleotides: TGTGCCAGCAGTTACCCTAGCGGGACCGCGTCCTACGAGCAGTACTTC.

This clone is a singleton in its sample. This rearrangement joins TRBV7-3 to TRBJ2-7, with D possibly matching TRBD2 (6 bases). Trimming removed 3 bases from V and 3 bases from J, with 9 bases in between. CDR1 is SGHTA and CDR2 is FQGTGA in the germline V gene. This CDR3 region has 13 residues. This CDR3 reads CASSLGGLYEQYF. The CDR3 DNA sequence: TGTGCCAGCAGCTTGGGGGGTCTCTACGAGCAGTACTTC.

J is TRBJ2-5 and V is TRBV12-5; D is perhaps TRBD2 (5 bases). Germline loops: CDR1 LGHNT, CDR2 FRNRAP. With 1 base removed from V and 1 base from J, the gap between germline ends came to 7 bases. This CDR3 has 14 residues. CDR3 DNA: TGTGCTAGTGGTTTGGGGACTCTCCAAGAGACCCAGTACTTC. This encodes CASGLGTLQETQYF.

The rearrangement joins TRBV29-1 to TRBJ1-1; the match to TRBD1 covers 7 bases. This CDR3 has 13 residues. V was clipped by 4 bases and J by 2 bases; unmatched bases: 4. Germline lookup yields CDR1 SQVTM and CDR2 ANQGSEA. The CDR3: CSVAQGGNTEAFF. As DNA, the CDR3 is TGCAGCGTTGCTCAGGGGGGCAACACTGAAGCTTTCTTT.

The chain recombines TRBV4-2 with TRBJ2-3, with 12 bases lining up with TRBD2. Germline trimming cut 4 bases from V and 6 bases from J; bases unmatched to any gene: 11. CDR1 is LGHNA, CDR2 YNFKEQ, per germline. The CDR3 totals 17 residues. The CDR3: CASSLTTSGSGMDTQYF. CDR3 nucleotide sequence: TGTGCCAGCAGCCTCACGACTAGCGGGAGTGGTATGGATACGCAGTATTTT.

This chain uses TRBV5-1 with TRBJ1-4; the match to TRBD1 covers 7 bases. CDR3 size: 14 residues. J lost 5 bases, V lost 5 bases, and 6 bases had no gene match. CDR1 SGHRS and CDR2 YFSETQ come from the germline V gene. The CDR3 region has the DNA TGCGCCAGCAGACTACAGGGGTCAAATGAAAAACTGTTTTTT. As protein: CASRLQGSNEKLFF.

The chain carries TRBV5-4 and TRBJ2-3; 9 bases align to TRBD2. CDR1 is SGHNT and CDR2 is YYREEE in the germline V gene (reference sequence). V lost 3 bases and J lost 7; bases outside the gene matches: 18. The CDR3 sequence is 18 residues long. The CDR3 DNA is TGTGCCAGCAGCTCTACTACCCCCGGTAGCGGGAGTGGGAATACGCAGTATTTT. It yields the protein CASSSTTPGSGSGNTQYF.

The chain uses TRBV6-6 and TRBJ1-1, with 7 positions matching TRBD1. The CDR3 has 16 residues. V dropped 6 bases and J dropped 0; count of bases not matched to a gene: 10. Germline CDR1 reads MNHNY; CDR2 reads SVGAGI (reference sequence). The CDR3 coding sequence is TGTGCCAGCAGGGACCCAGGGGGTAACCTGAACACTGAAGCTTTCTTT. This sequence encodes CASRDPGGNLNTEAFF.

The chain carries TRBV19 and TRBJ2-5, with 9 nucleotides matching TRBD2. Germline CDR1 and CDR2: LNHDA and SQIVND (reference sequence). V trimming: 4 bases; J trimming: 4 bases; junction bases outside the gene matches: 7. The CDR3 has 15 amino acids. CDR3 sequence: CASSKRLAGAETQYF. The CDR3 coding sequence is TGTGCCAGTAGTAAGAGGTTAGCGGGAGCAGAGACCCAGTACTTC.

The sample holds one count of this clone. The chain carries TRBV15 and TRBJ2-5; no clear D. V was clipped by 0 bases and J by 5 bases, with 7 bases between them. The germline CDR1 and CDR2 sequences are LNHNV and YYDKDF (reference sequence). The CDR3 is 13 amino acids. This CDR3 reads CATSRDPLETQYF. DNA for the CDR3: TGTGCCACCAGCAGAGATCCCTTGGAGACCCAGTACTTC.

The rearrangement joins TRBV7-6 to TRBJ2-1; TRBD2 matches 11 bases. In germline, CDR1 is SGHVS, CDR2 FNYEAQ. After removal of 6 bases from V and 15 bases from J, the junction contained 16 bases not matched to a gene. There are 15 residues in the CDR3. The CDR3 bases are TGTGCCAGCAGTTCGCTCCTAGCGGGAGGAGATGTCATGTTCTTC. As protein: CASSSLLAGGDVMFF.

This clone was detected a few times. This sequence joins TRBV21-1 and TRBJ1-5. TRBV21-1 represents a pseudogene. The CDR3 sequence is 15 residues long. The CDR3, as DNA: TGTGCCAGCAGCTACACACGGGGGGCCCGGCAGCCCCAGCATTTT. Protein: CASSYTRGARQPQHF.

Comment on this clone: Compared with germline, one end of the junction differs, possibly owing to a read error. The chain is built from TRBV11-2 and TRBJ2-7; 10 bases line up with TRBD2. The CDR3 totals 19 residues. Germline loops: CDR1 SGHAT, CDR2 FQNNGV. The CDR3 DNA reads as TGTGCCAGCAGCTTCAGAATCCTTGGGCCTAGCGGGAGCTCCCACGAGCAGTACTTC. Its protein is CASSFRILGPSGSSHEQYF.